The T cell receptor (beta chain) described here comes from a study of T-cell reconstitution after alpha-beta-depleted transplantation in children. V lost 6 bases and J lost 2; bases outside the gene matches: 7. The CDR3 has 15 amino acids. The germline gives CDR1 LNHNV, CDR2 YYDKDF (reference sequence). This clonotype was picked up a small number of times. During its preparation, the TCRbeta library received unique molecular identifiers. TCRdb independently ran MiXCR on the PCR reads; one entry per CDR3 protein. The sample contains 150,000 to 250,000 distinct CDR3 sequences, roughly 15% of which appear only once.

V usage is TRBV15 and J usage is TRBJ1-3; TRBD1 matches at 7 bases. The TCR was taken from a human donor who donated a stem cell graft to a child with acute lymphoblastic leukemia. This sample comprised PBMCs from the stem cell graft donor, obtained from the stem cell graft. The CDR3 loop is CATRIDREAGNTIYF. CDR3 bases: TGTGCCACCAGAATCGACAGGGAGGCTGGAAACACCATATATTTT.